This T cell receptor beta chain derives from a study of shared clonotypes between healthy human individuals. Regarding the study as a whole: Estimated richness was generally greater in naive than memory subsets.

It was CD45RO-negative cells, positively selected for CCR7, that made up naive CD8 cells, with terminally differentiated effector memory CD45RA+ cells excluded. The germline CDR1 and CDR2 sequences are SQVTM and ANQGSEA. Trimming took 4 bases from V and 0 from J, leaving 10 bases between them. The CDR3 is 14 amino acids. This clone was seen only once. Its matching antigen is unknown. This table comes from immunoSEQ multiplex PCR, and its TCRdb copy is limited to in-frame clones, with some not included. The sample includes about 820,000 clones, 80% to 95% of them seen just once. The rearrangement joins TRBV29-1 to TRBJ1-5; D unclear. This receptor was taken from a man aged 25 to 45 in good health. Sequences were obtained from naive CD8+ T cells sorted from blood. The CDR3 spells CSVGIGNSNQPQHF. CDR3 sequence (DNA): TGCAGCGTTGGAATTGGGAATAGCAATCAGCCCCAGCATTTT.